This T cell receptor beta chain was sequenced for a study of shared T cell receptors in the human thymus. The CDR3 loop spans 15 amino acids. V was pared by 5 bases and J by 4 bases, with 9 bases of the junction left unmatched. Germline assignment: CDR1 SEHNR and CDR2 FQNEAQ (reference sequence). Measured with immunoSEQ multiplex PCR; TCRdb has only the in-frame clones, and not every one. Among hundreds of thousands of clones listed, 80% to 90% were seen once. The sample was also linked to a second study, of human thymus T cells. In that study: Resected material from corrective heart surgery provided the thymus tissue analysed. Within thymic and blood repertoires, V and J gene usage appeared to be biased. Related reports documented highly overlapping thymic repertoires among unrelated individuals.

Sample: thymocytes. The gene calls are TRBV7-9 and TRBJ2-3; TRBD1 aligns across 7 bases. This TCR came from a boy younger than two with a congenital heart defect. The CDR3 is CASSPIRGSSDTQYF. The DNA for the CDR3 is TGTGCCAGCAGCCCGATCAGGGGGAGTTCAGATACGCAGTATTTT. The full variable domain, its missing parts supplied by reference TRBV7-9 and TRBJ2-3, is DTGVSQNPRHKITKRGQNVTFRCDPISEHNRLYWYRQTLGQGPEFLTYFQNEAQLEKSRLLSDRFSAERPKGSFSTLEIQRTEQGDSAMYLCASSPIRGSSDTQYFGPGTRLTVL.